The rows below give T cell receptor beta chains drawn from one sample of a study of T cell responses to AZD1222 COVID-19 vaccine. Profiling relied on immunoSEQ multiplex PCR, and the TCRdb table lists in-frame clones only, not all of them. The data hold 89,000 or so clones, with under 95% observed a single time. Sample: peripheral blood, taken 28 days after the second AZD1222 dose. These receptors originate from an adult who received the AZD1222 COVID-19 vaccine. The CDR3 runs from the conserved cysteine through the conserved F or W. Fields, in order: D gene, clone size, V gene, J gene, CDR3 DNA, CDR3 protein. The D gene is left open where the match is weak. For some rows the clone size is stated as once, few or many, or as a class when expanded; others skip it.

d_call: -
clone_size: once
v_call: TRBV7-3
j_call: TRBJ2-3
cdr3_nt: TGTGCCAGCAGCTTAGGACACACAGATACGCAGTATTTT
cdr3_aa: CASSLGHTDTQYF

d_call: TRBD2
clone_size: few
v_call: TRBV4-1
j_call: TRBJ2-1
cdr3_nt: TGCGCCAGCAGCTCCCTGGGACTAGCGGCAACCAGCTCCTACAATGAGCAGTTCTTC
cdr3_aa: CASSSLGLAATSSYNEQFF

d_call: -
clone_size: -
v_call: TRBV12-5
j_call: TRBJ1-5
cdr3_nt: TGTGCTAGTTCGCCCGGTGTGAACAGTTATAGCAATCAGCCCCAGCATTTT
cdr3_aa: CASSPGVNSYSNQPQHF

d_call: -
clone_size: -
v_call: TRBV11-3
j_call: TRBJ2-2
cdr3_nt: TGTGCCAGCAGCGACCTAAGGGTTACCGGGGAGCTGTTTTTT
cdr3_aa: CASSDLRVTGELFF

d_call: TRBD1
clone_size: -
v_call: TRBV7-6
j_call: TRBJ1-1
cdr3_nt: TGTGCCAGCAGCCCCGGGACAGGGCCAAGTGCGGCTTTCTTT
cdr3_aa: CASSPGTGPSAAFF

d_call: TRBD2
clone_size: -
v_call: TRBV28
j_call: TRBJ2-2
cdr3_nt: TGTGCCAGCAGCTTTAGCGGGAGGGGGACCGGGGAGCTGTTTTTT
cdr3_aa: CASSFSGRGTGELFF

d_call: -
clone_size: -
v_call: TRBV4-1
j_call: TRBJ2-5
cdr3_nt: TGCGCCAGCAGCCAAGATCTGAGTAGCGGAGGGCGGGAGACCCAGTACTTC
cdr3_aa: CASSQDLSSGGRETQYF

d_call: -
clone_size: few
v_call: TRBV5-4
j_call: TRBJ2-3
cdr3_nt: TGTGCCAGCAGCTGGGGTCTCCGGGGAGATACGCAGTATTTT
cdr3_aa: CASSWGLRGDTQYF

d_call: TRBD1
clone_size: -
v_call: TRBV6-5
j_call: TRBJ1-2
cdr3_nt: TGTGCCAGCAGACAGGGGGCTAACTATGGCTACACCTTC
cdr3_aa: CASRQGANYGYTF

d_call: TRBD1
clone_size: once
v_call: TRBV19
j_call: TRBJ1-1
cdr3_nt: TGTGCCAGTAGTATCGGGTGGGACAGGAGGAACACTGAAGCTTTCTTT
cdr3_aa: CASSIGWDRRNTEAFF

d_call: -
clone_size: -
v_call: TRBV6-6
j_call: TRBJ2-1
cdr3_nt: TGTGCCAGCAGTTGGACGGAAGGCGAGCAGTTCTTC
cdr3_aa: CASSWTEGEQFF

d_call: -
clone_size: once
v_call: TRBV12-3/TRBV12-4
j_call: TRBJ1-1
cdr3_nt: TGTGCCAGCAGTTTAGGGACCGGGACAGAAGCTTTCTTT
cdr3_aa: CASSLGTGTEAFF

d_call: -
clone_size: -
v_call: TRBV2
j_call: TRBJ1-6
cdr3_nt: TGTGCCAGCAGTCTAGGGGCCGGCAGTTCACCCCTCCACTTT
cdr3_aa: CASSLGAGSSPLHF

d_call: -
clone_size: -
v_call: TRBV7-8
j_call: TRBJ2-5
cdr3_nt: TGTGCCAGCTCCAGGGAAGTGTGGGAGACCCAGTACTTC
cdr3_aa: CASSREVWETQYF

d_call: TRBD1
clone_size: -
v_call: TRBV29-1
j_call: TRBJ2-1
cdr3_nt: TGCAGCGTTGAGGATAGGACAGGGTCCTACAATGAGCAGTTCTTC
cdr3_aa: CSVEDRTGSYNEQFF

d_call: -
clone_size: -
v_call: TRBV30
j_call: TRBJ1-6
cdr3_nt: TGTGCCTCGTGGAGGGGAACGACCCCTTCACCCCTCCACTTT
cdr3_aa: CASWRGTTPSPLHF

d_call: TRBD2
clone_size: -
v_call: TRBV4-2
j_call: TRBJ2-1
cdr3_nt: TGTGCCAGCAGTTCCCGGACTAGCGAATTGAGTGAGCAGTTCTTC
cdr3_aa: CASSSRTSELSEQFF

d_call: TRBD2
clone_size: -
v_call: TRBV6-5
j_call: TRBJ2-5
cdr3_nt: TGTGCCAGCAAGCTGACTAGCGGGAGGGGGGAGACCCAGTACTTC
cdr3_aa: CASKLTSGRGETQYF

d_call: -
clone_size: -
v_call: TRBV6-5
j_call: TRBJ1-5
cdr3_nt: TGTGCCAGCACCCCAAGAGGACAGAAAAATCAGCCCCAGCATTTT
cdr3_aa: CASTPRGQKNQPQHF

d_call: -
clone_size: -
v_call: TRBV6-6
j_call: TRBJ2-1
cdr3_nt: TGTGCCAGTCTGGCACCCGGGTCGTCCTACAATGAGCAGTTCTTC
cdr3_aa: CASLAPGSSYNEQFF

d_call: -
clone_size: -
v_call: TRBV2
j_call: TRBJ2-4
cdr3_nt: TGTGCCAGCGTGAGGGGAGGAGAAAACATTCAGTACTTC
cdr3_aa: CASVRGGENIQYF

d_call: -
clone_size: -
v_call: TRBV5-1
j_call: TRBJ1-1
cdr3_nt: TGCGCCAGCAGCTTGGCCGGGGAGGGTGCGGGCACTGAAGCTTTCTTT
cdr3_aa: CASSLAGEGAGTEAFF

d_call: -
clone_size: once
v_call: TRBV6-2/TRBV6-3
j_call: TRBJ2-7
cdr3_nt: TGTGCCAGCAGTTCCCGGGCGGCAAGCTCCTACGAGCAGTACTTC
cdr3_aa: CASSSRAASSYEQYF

d_call: -
clone_size: -
v_call: TRBV5-4
j_call: TRBJ2-3
cdr3_nt: TGTGCCAGCAGCTTGGTAGCAACTACTAGCACAGATACGCAGTATTTT
cdr3_aa: CASSLVATTSTDTQYF

d_call: -
clone_size: -
v_call: TRBV6-1
j_call: TRBJ2-5
cdr3_nt: TGTGCCAGCAGTGAAGTGGGGGCTTGGCAAGAGACCCAGTACTTC
cdr3_aa: CASSEVGAWQETQYF

d_call: -
clone_size: -
v_call: TRBV4-1
j_call: TRBJ2-1
cdr3_nt: TGCGCCAGCAGCCATCCCTACAATGAGCAGTTCTTC
cdr3_aa: CASSHPYNEQFF

d_call: -
clone_size: -
v_call: TRBV27
j_call: TRBJ1-6
cdr3_nt: TGTGCCAGCAGTTTAAGGGGTACGAATTCACCCCTCCACTTT
cdr3_aa: CASSLRGTNSPLHF

d_call: -
clone_size: once
v_call: TRBV18
j_call: TRBJ1-5
cdr3_nt: TGTGCCAGCTCACCACCGTCCAGGGGCCTGAATCAGCCCCAGCATTTT
cdr3_aa: CASSPPSRGLNQPQHF

d_call: -
clone_size: -
v_call: TRBV28
j_call: TRBJ1-2
cdr3_nt: TGTGCCAGCAGTATTGCAGGGACGGGGCGAGGCAACTATGGCTACACCTTC
cdr3_aa: CASSIAGTGRGNYGYTF

d_call: -
clone_size: -
v_call: TRBV5-6
j_call: TRBJ1-3
cdr3_nt: TGTGCCAGCAGCTCCGGGATTCACTCTGGAAACACCATATATTTT
cdr3_aa: CASSSGIHSGNTIYF

d_call: -
clone_size: -
v_call: TRBV10-1
j_call: TRBJ1-6
cdr3_nt: TGCGCCAGCAGTATCGACGGCGATTCACCCCTCCACTTT
cdr3_aa: CASSIDGDSPLHF

d_call: TRBD1
clone_size: -
v_call: TRBV19
j_call: TRBJ1-2
cdr3_nt: TGTGCCAGTAGTTCTGGGACAGGGGGAGGTGGCTACACCTTC
cdr3_aa: CASSSGTGGGGYTF

d_call: -
clone_size: -
v_call: TRBV28
j_call: TRBJ1-2
cdr3_nt: TGTGCCAGCAGTTTTATAATGGACTATGGCTACACCTTC
cdr3_aa: CASSFIMDYGYTF

d_call: -
clone_size: -
v_call: TRBV6-5
j_call: TRBJ1-5
cdr3_nt: TGTGCCAGCAGTTACAGGCAGGGCAATTATCAGCCCCAGCATTTT
cdr3_aa: CASSYRQGNYQPQHF

d_call: -
clone_size: -
v_call: TRBV10-3
j_call: TRBJ2-2
cdr3_nt: TGTGCCATCAGGGGGTCCGGGGACACCGGGGAGCTGTTTTTT
cdr3_aa: CAIRGSGDTGELFF

d_call: -
clone_size: -
v_call: TRBV5-1
j_call: TRBJ1-3
cdr3_nt: TGCGCCAGCAGCTTGGCCGTGGGAGGGGGAAGAAACACCATATATTTT
cdr3_aa: CASSLAVGGGRNTIYF